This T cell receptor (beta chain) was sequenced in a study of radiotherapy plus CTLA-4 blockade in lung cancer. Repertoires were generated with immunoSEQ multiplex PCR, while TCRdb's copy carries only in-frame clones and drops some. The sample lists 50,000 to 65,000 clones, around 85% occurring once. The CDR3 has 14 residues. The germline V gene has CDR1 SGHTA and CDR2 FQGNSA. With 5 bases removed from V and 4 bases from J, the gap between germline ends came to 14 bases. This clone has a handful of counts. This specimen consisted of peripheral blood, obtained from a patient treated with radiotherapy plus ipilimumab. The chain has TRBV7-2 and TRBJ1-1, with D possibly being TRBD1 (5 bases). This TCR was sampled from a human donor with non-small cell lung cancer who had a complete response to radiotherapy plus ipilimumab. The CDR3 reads CASSNDRRATEAFF. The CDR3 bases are TGTGCCAGCAGCAACGACAGAAGGGCCACTGAAGCTTTCTTT.